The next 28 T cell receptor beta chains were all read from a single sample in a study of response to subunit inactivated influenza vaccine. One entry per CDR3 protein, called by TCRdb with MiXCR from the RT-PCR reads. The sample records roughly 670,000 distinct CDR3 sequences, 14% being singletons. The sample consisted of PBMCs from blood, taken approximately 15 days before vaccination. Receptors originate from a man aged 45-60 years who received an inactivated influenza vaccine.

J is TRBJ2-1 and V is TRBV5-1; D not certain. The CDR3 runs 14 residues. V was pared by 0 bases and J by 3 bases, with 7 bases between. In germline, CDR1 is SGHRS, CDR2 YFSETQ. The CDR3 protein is CASSLVRSYNEQFF. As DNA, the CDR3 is TGCGCCAGCAGCTTGGTGCGGAGCTACAATGAGCAGTTCTTC.

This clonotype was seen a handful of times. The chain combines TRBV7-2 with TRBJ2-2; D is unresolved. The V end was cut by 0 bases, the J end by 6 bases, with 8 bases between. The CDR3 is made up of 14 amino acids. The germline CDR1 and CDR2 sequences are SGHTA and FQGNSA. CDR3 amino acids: CASSLAGDAGELFF. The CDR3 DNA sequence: TGTGCCAGCAGCTTAGCAGGCGATGCCGGGGAGCTGTTTTTT.

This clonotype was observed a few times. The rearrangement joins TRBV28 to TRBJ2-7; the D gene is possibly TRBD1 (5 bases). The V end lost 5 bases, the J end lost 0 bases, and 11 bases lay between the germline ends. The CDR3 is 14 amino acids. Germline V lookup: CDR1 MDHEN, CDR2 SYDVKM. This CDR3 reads CASSRQGFSYEQYF. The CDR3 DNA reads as TGTGCCAGCAGTAGGCAGGGCTTCTCCTACGAGCAGTACTTC.

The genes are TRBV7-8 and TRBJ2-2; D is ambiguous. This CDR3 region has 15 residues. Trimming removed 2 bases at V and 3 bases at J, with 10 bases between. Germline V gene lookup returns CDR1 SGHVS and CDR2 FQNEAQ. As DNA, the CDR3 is TGTGCCAGCAGCTTAATGCCCGGAGACACCGGGGAGCTGTTTTTT. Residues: CASSLMPGDTGELFF.

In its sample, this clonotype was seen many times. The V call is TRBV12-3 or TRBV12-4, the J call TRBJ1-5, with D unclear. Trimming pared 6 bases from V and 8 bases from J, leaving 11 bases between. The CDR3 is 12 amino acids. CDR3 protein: CASSTGWEPQHF. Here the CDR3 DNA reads TGTGCCAGCAGCACCGGATGGGAGCCCCAGCATTTT.

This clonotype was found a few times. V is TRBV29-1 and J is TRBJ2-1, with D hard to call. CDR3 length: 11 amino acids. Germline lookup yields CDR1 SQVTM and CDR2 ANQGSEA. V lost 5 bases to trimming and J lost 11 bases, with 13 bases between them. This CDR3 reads CSVINGLQQFF. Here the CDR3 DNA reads TGCAGCGTTATCAACGGGCTCCAGCAGTTCTTC.

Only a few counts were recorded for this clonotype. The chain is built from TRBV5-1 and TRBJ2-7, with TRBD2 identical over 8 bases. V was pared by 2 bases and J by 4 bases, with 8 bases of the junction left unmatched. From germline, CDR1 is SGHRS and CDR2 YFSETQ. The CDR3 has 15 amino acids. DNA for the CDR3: TGCGCCAGCAGCTTCGTCGATAGCGGGAATTACGAGCAGTACTTC. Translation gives CASSFVDSGNYEQYF.

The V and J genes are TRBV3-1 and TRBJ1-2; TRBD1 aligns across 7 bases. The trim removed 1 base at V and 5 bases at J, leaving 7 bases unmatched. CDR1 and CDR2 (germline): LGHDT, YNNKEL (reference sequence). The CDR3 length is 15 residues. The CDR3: CASSQGQGPGYGYTF. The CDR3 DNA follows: TGTGCCAGCAGCCAAGGACAGGGCCCTGGGTATGGCTACACCTTC.

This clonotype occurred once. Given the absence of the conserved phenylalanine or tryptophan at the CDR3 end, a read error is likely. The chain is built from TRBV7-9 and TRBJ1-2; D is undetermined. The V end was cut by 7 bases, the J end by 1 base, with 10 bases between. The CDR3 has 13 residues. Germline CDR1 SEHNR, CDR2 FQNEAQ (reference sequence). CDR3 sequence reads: CASNPVNNYGYTL. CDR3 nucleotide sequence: TGTGCCAGCAATCCGGTGAATAACTATGGCTACACCCTC.

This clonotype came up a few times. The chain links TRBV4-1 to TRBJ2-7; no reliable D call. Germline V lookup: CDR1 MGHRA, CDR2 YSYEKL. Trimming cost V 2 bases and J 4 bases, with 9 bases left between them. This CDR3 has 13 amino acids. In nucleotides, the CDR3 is TGCGCCAGCAGCCAAAGTGACGCGTACGAGCAGTACTTC. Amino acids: CASSQSDAYEQYF.

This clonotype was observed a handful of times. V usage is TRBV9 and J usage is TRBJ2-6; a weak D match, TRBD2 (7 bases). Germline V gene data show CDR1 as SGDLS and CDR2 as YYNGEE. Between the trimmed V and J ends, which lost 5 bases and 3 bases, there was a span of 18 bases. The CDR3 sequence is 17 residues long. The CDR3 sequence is CASRSQAGAGGANVLTF. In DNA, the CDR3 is TGTGCCAGCAGGTCACAGGCGGGGGCAGGTGGGGCCAACGTCCTGACTTTC.

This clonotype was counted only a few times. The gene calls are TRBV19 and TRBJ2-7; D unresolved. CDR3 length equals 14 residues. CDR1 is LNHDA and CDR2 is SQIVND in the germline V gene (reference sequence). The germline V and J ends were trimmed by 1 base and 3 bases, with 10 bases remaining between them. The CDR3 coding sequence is TGTGCCAGTAGTATAGTGGGCAATTTCTACGAGCAGTACTTC. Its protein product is CASSIVGNFYEQYF.

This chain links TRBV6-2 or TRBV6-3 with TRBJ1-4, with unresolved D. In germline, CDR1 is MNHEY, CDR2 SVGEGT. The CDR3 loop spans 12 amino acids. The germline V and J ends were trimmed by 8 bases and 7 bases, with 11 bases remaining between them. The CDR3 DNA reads TGTGCCAGCTCGGCAGGACTTGAAAAACTGTTTTTT. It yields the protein CASSAGLEKLFF.

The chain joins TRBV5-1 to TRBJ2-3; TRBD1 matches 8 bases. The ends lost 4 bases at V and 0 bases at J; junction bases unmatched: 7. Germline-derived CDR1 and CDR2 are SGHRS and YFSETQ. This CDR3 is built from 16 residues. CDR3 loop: CASSKTDRASTDTQYF. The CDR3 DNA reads TGCGCCAGCAGCAAAACGGACAGGGCTAGCACAGATACGCAGTATTTT.

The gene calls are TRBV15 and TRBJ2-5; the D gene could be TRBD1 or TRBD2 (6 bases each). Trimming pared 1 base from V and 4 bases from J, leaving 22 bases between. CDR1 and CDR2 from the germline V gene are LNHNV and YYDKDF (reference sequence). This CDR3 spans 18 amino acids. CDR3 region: CATSRGEVGGPAPETQYF. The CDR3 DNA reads TGTGCCACCAGCAGAGGAGAGGTCGGGGGCCCAGCACCAGAGACCCAGTACTTC.

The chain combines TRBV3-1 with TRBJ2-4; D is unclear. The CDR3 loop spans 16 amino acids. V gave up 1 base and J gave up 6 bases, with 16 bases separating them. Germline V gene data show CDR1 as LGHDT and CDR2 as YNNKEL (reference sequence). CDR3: CASSQAGGLIANIQYF. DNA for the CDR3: TGTGCCAGCAGCCAAGCGGGTGGGCTAATTGCAAACATTCAGTACTTC.

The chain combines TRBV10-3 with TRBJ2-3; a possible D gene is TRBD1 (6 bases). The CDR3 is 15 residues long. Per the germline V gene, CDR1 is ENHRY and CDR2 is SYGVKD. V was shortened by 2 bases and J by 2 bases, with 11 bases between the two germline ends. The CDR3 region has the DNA TGTGCCATCAGTGAGGGGGGCAGACACACAGATACGCAGTATTTT. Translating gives CAISEGGRHTDTQYF.

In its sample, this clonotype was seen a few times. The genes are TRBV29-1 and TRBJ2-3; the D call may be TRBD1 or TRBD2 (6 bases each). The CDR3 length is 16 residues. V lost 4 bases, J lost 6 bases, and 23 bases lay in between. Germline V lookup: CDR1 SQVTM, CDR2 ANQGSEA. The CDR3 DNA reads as TGCAGCGTTGGGGCCCGAGGGGGGCCGGCTCGTGATACGCAGTATTTT. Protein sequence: CSVGARGGPARDTQYF.

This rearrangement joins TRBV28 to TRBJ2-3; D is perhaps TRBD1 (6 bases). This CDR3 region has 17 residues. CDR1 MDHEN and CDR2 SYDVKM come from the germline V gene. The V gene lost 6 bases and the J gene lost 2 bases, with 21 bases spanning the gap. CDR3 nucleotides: TGTGCCAGCAGAAGAGACCGGACAGCTTGGGACACAGATACGCAGTATTTT. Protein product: CASRRDRTAWDTDTQYF.

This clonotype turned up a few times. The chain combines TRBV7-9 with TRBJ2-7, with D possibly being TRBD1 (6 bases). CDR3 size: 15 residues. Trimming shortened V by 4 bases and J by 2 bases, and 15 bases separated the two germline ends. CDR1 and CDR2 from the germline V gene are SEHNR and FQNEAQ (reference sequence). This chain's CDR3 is CASSSYRQAPYEQYF. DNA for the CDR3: TGTGCCAGCAGCTCCTACAGACAGGCCCCCTACGAGCAGTACTTC.

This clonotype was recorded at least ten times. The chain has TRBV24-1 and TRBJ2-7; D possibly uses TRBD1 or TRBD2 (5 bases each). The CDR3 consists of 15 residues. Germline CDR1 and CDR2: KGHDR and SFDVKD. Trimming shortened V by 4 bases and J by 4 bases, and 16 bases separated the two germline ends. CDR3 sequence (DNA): TGTGCCACCAGTGACCTTCGGGACCGGGCGTACGAGCAGTACTTC. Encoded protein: CATSDLRDRAYEQYF.

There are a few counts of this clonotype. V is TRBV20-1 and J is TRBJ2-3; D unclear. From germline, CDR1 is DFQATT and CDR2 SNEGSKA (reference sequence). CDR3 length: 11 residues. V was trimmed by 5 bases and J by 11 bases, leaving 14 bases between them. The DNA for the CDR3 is TGCAGTGCTCCCCGTCGTGTAGGGCAGTATTTT. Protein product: CSAPRRVGQYF.

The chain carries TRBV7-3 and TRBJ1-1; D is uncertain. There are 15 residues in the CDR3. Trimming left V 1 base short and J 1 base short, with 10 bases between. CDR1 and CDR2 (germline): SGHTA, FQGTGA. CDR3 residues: CASSLNRAGNTEAFF. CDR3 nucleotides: TGTGCCAGCAGCTTAAACCGGGCGGGGAACACTGAAGCTTTCTTT.

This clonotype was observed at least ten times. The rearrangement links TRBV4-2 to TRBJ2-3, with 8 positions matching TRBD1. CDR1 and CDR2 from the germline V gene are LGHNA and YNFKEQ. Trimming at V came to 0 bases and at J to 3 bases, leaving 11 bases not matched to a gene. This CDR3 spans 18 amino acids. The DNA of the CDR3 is TGTGCCAGCAGCCAAGATCCTCGACAGGGGTTTAGAACAGATACGCAGTATTTT. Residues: CASSQDPRQGFRTDTQYF.

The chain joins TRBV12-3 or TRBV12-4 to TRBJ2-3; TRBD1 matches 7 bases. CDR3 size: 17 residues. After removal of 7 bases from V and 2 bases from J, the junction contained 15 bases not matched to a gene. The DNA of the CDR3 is TGTGCCAGCAAGTTCGGCGTTGACAGGGCCTACACAGATACGCAGTATTTT. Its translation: CASKFGVDRAYTDTQYF.

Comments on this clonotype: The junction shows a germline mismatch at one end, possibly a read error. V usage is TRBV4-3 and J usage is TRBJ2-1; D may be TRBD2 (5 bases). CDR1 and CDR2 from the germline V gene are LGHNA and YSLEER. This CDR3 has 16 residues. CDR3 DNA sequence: TGCGCCAGCAGCCGAGTTTGGGCGGAGGCCTACAACGAGCAGTTCTTC. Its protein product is CASSRVWAEAYNEQFF.

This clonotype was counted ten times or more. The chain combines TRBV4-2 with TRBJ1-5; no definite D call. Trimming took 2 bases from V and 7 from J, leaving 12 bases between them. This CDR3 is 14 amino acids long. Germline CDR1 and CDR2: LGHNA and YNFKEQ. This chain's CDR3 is CASSQPPGGQPQHF. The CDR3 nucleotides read TGTGCCAGCAGCCAACCCCCGGGAGGACAGCCCCAGCATTTT.

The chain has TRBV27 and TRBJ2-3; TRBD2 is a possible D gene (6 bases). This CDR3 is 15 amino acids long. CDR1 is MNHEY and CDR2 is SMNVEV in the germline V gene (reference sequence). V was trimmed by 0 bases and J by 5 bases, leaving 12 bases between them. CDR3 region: CASSLSLADRDTQYF. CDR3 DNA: TGTGCCAGCAGTTTATCGTTAGCGGATCGAGATACGCAGTATTTT.